The 16 T cell receptor beta chains given below trace back to one sample, sequenced in a study of Graves' ophthalmopathy and Graves' hyperthyroidism. Using RNA transcripts, the TCR beta CDR3 regions were amplified. RT-PCR was first run with HTBI primers, then multiplex PCR in a second round. Using its own MiXCR run on the multiplex PCR reads, TCRdb lists one record per CDR3 protein. The table includes about 700,000 distinct CDR3 sequences, 35% to 50% detected once. The sequenced material came from peripheral blood. Receptors originate from an adult man with Graves' ophthalmopathy.

The chain links TRBV20-1 to TRBJ1-5; D gene unclear. The ends were cut back, 5 bases at V and 5 bases at J, with 13 bases in the middle. Germline V lookup: CDR1 DFQATT, CDR2 SNEGSKA (reference sequence). The CDR3 has 13 amino acids. The CDR3 protein is CSALTNIYQPQHF. DNA for the CDR3: TGCAGTGCTCTCACAAACATTTATCAGCCCCAGCATTTT.

The chain couples TRBV7-2 to TRBJ2-2; D gene uncertain. The V gene lost 5 bases and the J gene lost 0 bases, with 7 bases spanning the gap. CDR1 is SGHTA and CDR2 is FQGNSA in the germline V gene. The CDR3 contains 14 residues. The CDR3 sequence: CASSPPANTGELFF. CDR3 bases: TGTGCCAGCAGCCCCCCGGCGAACACCGGGGAGCTGTTTTTT.

This clonotype was detected only once. One end of the junction is discordant with germline, which a read error may explain. The chain couples TRBV7-3 to TRBJ2-6; 9 bases map to TRBD1. CDR3 length equals 15 residues. Germline CDR1 is SGHTA and CDR2 is FQGTGA. Here the CDR3 DNA reads TGTGCCAGCAGCCCCGGGGACAGGGTGGCCTACGTCCTGACTTTC. It translates to CASSPGDRVAYVLTF.

This clonotype was picked up a small number of times. This chain links TRBV20-1 with TRBJ2-5; tentative D call: TRBD2 (5 bases). The CDR3 is made up of 12 amino acids. Germline CDR1 DFQATT, CDR2 SNEGSKA (reference sequence). Trimming took 5 bases from V and 4 from J, leaving 11 bases between them. The CDR3: CSAPGNSETQYF. CDR3 nucleotide sequence: TGCAGTGCTCCCGGGAACTCAGAGACCCAGTACTTC.

Ten or more counts support this clonotype. V usage is TRBV7-2 and J usage is TRBJ1-1; possible D gene TRBD1, 5 bases. This CDR3 comprises 14 residues. CDR1 and CDR2 from the germline V gene are SGHTA and FQGNSA. The V end lost 5 bases, the J end lost 0 bases, and 10 bases lay between the germline ends. Written as DNA, the CDR3 is TGTGCCAGCAGCAGGATAGGGGTGAACACTGAAGCTTTCTTT. It specifies CASSRIGVNTEAFF.

Notes on this clonotype: A much larger clone sits a single nucleotide away, making a read error possible. The CDR3 carries no conserved terminal phenylalanine or tryptophan, so it likely arises from a read error. This chain uses TRBV11-2 with TRBJ2-5; D uncertain. Trimming pared 5 bases from V and 2 bases from J, leaving 15 bases between. The CDR3 contains 15 residues. Germline V lookup: CDR1 SGHAT, CDR2 FQNNGV. CDR3 coding DNA: TGTGCCAGCAGCCTGACCCTTGGGCAACAAGAGACCCAGTACCTC. Amino acid sequence: CASSLTLGQQETQYL.

This clonotype was counted many times. This sequence joins TRBV25-1 and TRBJ2-7, with 8 bases aligning to TRBD1. V shed 4 bases, J shed 7 bases, and the junction held 9 bases outside the gene matches. CDR1 MGHDK and CDR2 SYGVNS come from the germline V gene. The CDR3 runs 14 residues. The CDR3 here is CASSGTGSSGEQYF. CDR3 bases: TGTGCCAGCAGTGGGACAGGGTCTTCCGGAGAGCAGTACTTC.

This clonotype was picked up a small number of times. The rearrangement links TRBV20-1 to TRBJ1-4, with D perhaps matching TRBD1 (5 bases). CDR1 is DFQATT, CDR2 SNEGSKA, per germline (reference sequence). The CDR3 sequence is 15 residues long. V was pared by 0 bases and J by 6 bases, with 14 bases between. CDR3 amino acids: CSARDQPGTHEKLFF. The CDR3 coding sequence is TGCAGTGCTAGAGATCAGCCAGGGACGCATGAAAAACTGTTTTTT.

The table lists this clonotype with many counts. The chain couples TRBV29-1 to TRBJ1-1; D gene uncertain. The ends were cut back, 7 bases at V and 2 bases at J, with 14 bases in the middle. This CDR3 has 13 residues. The germline gives CDR1 SQVTM, CDR2 ANQGSEA. The DNA of the CDR3 is TGCAGCGGTAAATTGACGGCCAACACTGAAGCTTTCTTT. It codes for CSGKLTANTEAFF.

This clonotype was seen only a few times. This sequence joins TRBV20-1 and TRBJ2-7; possible D gene TRBD2, 6 bases. This CDR3 spans 14 amino acids. With 0 bases removed from V and 2 bases from J, the gap between germline ends came to 11 bases. The germline V gene has CDR1 DFQATT and CDR2 SNEGSKA (reference sequence). The CDR3 bases are TGCAGTGCTAGAGATCTTAGCGGTCCCTACGAGCAGTACTTC. Residues: CSARDLSGPYEQYF.

The V gene is TRBV25-1, the J gene TRBJ1-6; 9 bases are shared with TRBD1. The length of the CDR3 is 13 residues. The germline V gene has CDR1 MGHDK and CDR2 SYGVNS. CDR3 DNA sequence: TGTGCTCAAACAGGGGGCGCAGCCTCACCCCTCCACTTT. As protein: CAQTGGAASPLHF.

The rearrangement uses TRBV5-6 and TRBJ2-5; 10 positions agree with TRBD1. In germline, CDR1 is SGHDT, CDR2 YYEEEE. After removal of 4 bases from V and 5 bases from J, the junction contained 8 bases not matched to a gene. The CDR3 loop spans 15 amino acids. The chain's CDR3 is CASSPLGTGDETQYF. As DNA, the CDR3 is TGTGCCAGCAGCCCACTGGGGACAGGGGACGAGACCCAGTACTTC.

This clonotype was counted at least ten times. The gene calls are TRBV29-1 and TRBJ2-5; D gene ambiguous. V was shortened by 3 bases and J by 3 bases, with 8 bases between the two germline ends. The germline V gene has CDR1 SQVTM and CDR2 ANQGSEA. The CDR3 consists of 12 residues. In nucleotides, the CDR3 is TGCAGCGTTGAGGTGGCAGAAGAGACCCAGTACTTC. As protein: CSVEVAEETQYF.

With respect to this clonotype: As the CDR3 is not closed by the conserved phenylalanine or tryptophan, this likely results from a read error. The chain uses TRBV10-3 and TRBJ2-5; 8 bases match TRBD2. After removal of 10 bases from V and 4 bases from J, the junction contained 14 bases not matched to a gene. This CDR3 comprises 15 residues. Germline assignment: CDR1 ENHRY and CDR2 SYGVKD. DNA of the CDR3: TGTGCCAGCAGGGCACAAGGACTAGCTGTAGAGACCCAGTACCTC. It encodes CASRAQGLAVETQYL.

This clonotype occurred many times. The chain combines TRBV7-9 with TRBJ1-1; a weak D match, TRBD1 (5 bases). Trimming removed 2 bases from V and 4 bases from J, with 17 bases in between. The CDR3 loop spans 16 amino acids. CDR1 is SEHNR, CDR2 FQNEAQ, per germline (reference sequence). The DNA for the CDR3 is TGTGCCAGCAGCTTATTTCCAGGGTTTTTTGGCACTGAAGCTTTCTTT. It encodes CASSLFPGFFGTEAFF.

This clonotype was counted many times. The chain uses TRBV15 and TRBJ1-4; D is undetermined. Trimming took off 4 bases at V and 6 bases at J, with 6 bases between the two ends. The germline gives CDR1 LNHNV, CDR2 YYDKDF (reference sequence). This CDR3 comprises 12 residues. The CDR3: CATSTSYEKLFF. The DNA of the CDR3 is TGTGCCACCAGCACTAGCTATGAAAAACTGTTTTTT.